This T cell receptor beta chain was documented in a study of CD8 T cells in Susac syndrome. The V end lost 2 bases, the J end lost 5 bases, and 9 bases lay between the germline ends. The CDR3 has 13 residues. From germline, CDR1 is MNHEY and CDR2 SVGEGT. TCR beta sequences were obtained from blood CD8+ and CD4+ T cells. Treatment-naive patients with stable or active relapsing-remitting disease were the multiple sclerosis controls. FACS was used to enrich TEMRA cells, whereas the CD8+ and CD4+ T cells were obtained by negative isolation. When the RNA was reverse transcribed, random hexamers were used with an input of roughly 0.45 to 1 ug. Amplification of TCR beta CDR3 spanned 54 Vbeta and 13 Jbeta via immunoSEQ multiplex PCR. TCRdb processed the immunoSEQ multiplex PCR reads anew with MiXCR; each CDR3 protein has one entry. The table shows just over 150,000 distinct CDR3 sequences, with about 94% occurring only once.

This TCR was recovered from a human donor with multiple sclerosis. The sequencing input was CD8+ T cells from PBMCs. This rearrangement joins TRBV6-2 or TRBV6-3 to TRBJ1-1, with D possibly TRBD1 on 5 matching bases. The CDR3 sequence is CASSYGGSTEAFF. In DNA form, the CDR3 reads TGTGCCAGCAGTTACGGGGGGAGTACTGAAGCTTTCTTT.